This TCR beta chain appears in the sequencing data of a study of lymphopenia after photon versus proton radiotherapy. General study findings and limits: Authors raise, but do not show, better survival with proton therapy. After lymphocyte nadir, photon-treated repertoires showed oligoclonal expansion, especially CD8+ Temra. Proton therapy kept repertoires fairly stable, unlike photons, which gained effector/memory cells. Larger post-nadir TCR diversity loss correlated inversely with survival in deceased patients.

Germline CDR1 reads SGHNT; CDR2 reads YENEEA. The CDR3 is 18 amino acids. V lost 3 bases, J lost 1 base, and 8 bases stayed unmatched. Clones were read by immunoSEQ multiplex PCR, and TCRdb kept only the in-frame ones, dropping some. The table lists 35,000 to 45,000 clones, around four fifths of them singletons. This clone was found a few times. Its antigen is as yet unknown. The V and J genes are TRBV11-3 and TRBJ2-1; TRBD1 agrees at 11 bases. The input for sequencing was peripheral blood, taken from a patient treated with proton-based radiotherapy. The sequence was obtained from an older woman with pancreatic cancer. CDR3 in DNA: TGTGCCAGCAGCTTTTCAGGGACAGGGGGTAGGTCCTACAATGAGCAGTTCTTC. Encoded protein: CASSFSGTGGRSYNEQFF.